Shown below are 30 T cell receptor beta chains from a single sample sequenced in a study of cytomegalovirus exposure and HLA in healthy donors. PCR was performed using 60 Vbeta and 13 Jbeta primers. TCRdb keeps only in-frame clones here, not all; method: immunoSEQ multiplex PCR. In the table there are under 200,000 clones, less than 85% of which are singletons. The material sequenced was PBMCs. These receptors were collected from a middle-aged man in good health and CMV-seronegative.

The chain joins TRBV27 to TRBJ2-2; TRBD2 agrees at 9 bases. Trimming took 4 bases from V and 3 from J; bases not matched to a gene: 3. Germline CDR1 is MNHEY and CDR2 is SMNVEV (reference sequence). There are 15 residues in the CDR3. CDR3 nucleotide sequence: TGTGCCAGCAGTTCCGGGACTAGCCACACCGGGGAGCTGTTTTTT. It codes for CASSSGTSHTGELFF.

This chain links TRBV6-5 with TRBJ1-5, with D hard to call. The CDR3 sequence is 15 residues long. Germline CDR1 is MNHEY and CDR2 is SVGAGI. V was cut by 6 bases and J by 2 bases, with 14 bases left in between. CDR3 protein: CASRLLSDGNQPQHF. Here the CDR3 DNA reads TGTGCCAGCAGGCTGCTCAGCGATGGCAATCAGCCCCAGCATTTT.

In its sample, this clone was seen a few times. The rearrangement uses TRBV29-1 and TRBJ2-1; D not certain. V dropped 3 bases and J dropped 5 bases, with 11 bases sitting between them. Germline lookup yields CDR1 SQVTM and CDR2 ANQGSEA. CDR3 length: 13 amino acids. For the CDR3, the DNA is TGCAGCGTTGAGAGTTGGCAGGACAATGAGCAGTTCTTC. Translation: CSVESWQDNEQFF.

The gene calls are TRBV7-8 and TRBJ2-5; TRBD2 aligns across 8 bases. CDR3 length: 16 amino acids. Germline V CDR1 and CDR2: SGHVS, FQNEAQ. The J segment lost 4 bases and the V segment lost 5 bases, leaving 12 bases of the junction unmatched. As DNA, the CDR3 is TGTGCCAGCAGCCCCCGGGAGGGCGCCCCCCGAGAGACCCAGTACTTC. It translates to CASSPREGAPRETQYF.

The chain recombines TRBV5-1 with TRBJ1-4, with TRBD1 as a possible D gene (5 bases). The ends were cut back, 3 bases at V and 8 bases at J, with 14 bases in the middle. The CDR3 is made up of 14 amino acids. Germline V gene data show CDR1 as SGHRS and CDR2 as YFSETQ. This CDR3 reads CASSSRGGIEKLFF. The CDR3 coding sequence is TGCGCCAGCAGCTCCCGTGGGGGGATAGAAAAACTGTTTTTT.

The genes are TRBV18 and TRBJ2-3; 8 bases are shared with TRBD2. CDR3 length equals 14 residues. Germline CDR1 reads KGHSH; CDR2 reads LQKENI. V trimming: 10 bases; J trimming: 5 bases; junction bases outside the gene matches: 11. CDR3 region: CATDLGGAGDTQYF. For the CDR3, the DNA is TGTGCCACCGACCTCGGGGGGGCCGGAGATACGCAGTATTTT.

The sample holds a few counts of this clone. The DNA of the CDR3 is TGTGCCAGCTCATCACGCCCCCCAGGGACAGATACGCAGTATTTT. It specifies CASSSRPPGTDTQYF. The chain uses TRBV18 and TRBJ2-3; D may be TRBD1 (5 bases). CDR1 and CDR2 (germline): KGHSH, LQKENI. The CDR3 runs to 15 residues. V was shortened by 5 bases and J by 3 bases, with 15 bases between the two germline ends. Full variable domain (missing parts from reference TRBV18 and TRBJ2-3): NAGVMQNPRHLVRRRGQEARLRCSPMKGHSHVYWYRQLPEEGLKFMVYLQKENIIDESGMPKERFSAEFPKEGPSILRIQQVVRGDSAAYFCASSSRPPGTDTQYFGPGTRLTVL.

V is TRBV28 and J is TRBJ2-7, with 16 bases lining up with TRBD2. Losses at the gene ends were 4 bases for V and 4 bases for J; bases not matched to a gene: 7. Per the germline V gene, CDR1 is MDHEN and CDR2 is SYDVKM. The CDR3 runs to 17 residues. CDR3 sequence reads: CASSSVPGLAGGYEQYF. Here the CDR3 DNA reads TGTGCCAGCAGTTCCGTCCCGGGACTAGCGGGAGGGTACGAGCAGTACTTC.

In DNA form, the CDR3 reads TGTGCCAGTAATCTTCGGGGTCGGCCAGGTGAGACCCAGTACTTC. Protein: CASNLRGRPGETQYF. The genes are TRBV19 and TRBJ2-5, with D possibly matching TRBD2 (5 bases). The CDR3 totals 15 residues. Germline CDR1 is LNHDA and CDR2 is SQIVND (reference sequence). V was cut by 7 bases and J by 5 bases, with 20 bases left in between.

The rearrangement joins TRBV19 to TRBJ2-7, with 9 bases aligning to TRBD1. CDR1 is LNHDA and CDR2 is SQIVND in the germline V gene (reference sequence). The CDR3 is 12 residues long. V was pared by 10 bases and J by 5 bases, with 6 bases of the junction left unmatched. The CDR3 bases are TGTGCCACCGGACAGGGGTCCCACGAGCAGTACTTC. Translation gives CATGQGSHEQYF.

This chain links TRBV29-1 with TRBJ2-1; possible D gene TRBD1, 6 bases. This CDR3 has 17 amino acids. Germline loops: CDR1 SQVTM, CDR2 ANQGSEA. Trimming took 7 bases from V and 2 from J, leaving 24 bases between them. CDR3 nucleotide sequence: TGCAGCGCCGAGAGGGGTTTGGGACATCATGCCTACAATGAGCAGTTCTTC. Its protein is CSAERGLGHHAYNEQFF.

The chain joins TRBV5-1 to TRBJ2-5; no definite D call. This CDR3 has 11 amino acids. V dropped 4 bases and J dropped 3 bases, with 4 bases sitting between them. Germline loops: CDR1 SGHRS, CDR2 YFSETQ. The CDR3 nucleotides read TGCGCCAGCAGCAGAGAAGAGACCCAGTACTTC. It codes for CASSREETQYF. The full variable domain, completed using reference TRBV5-1 and TRBJ2-5, is KAGVTQTPRYLIKTRGQQVTLSCSPISGHRSVSWYQQTPGQGLQFLFEYFSETQRNKGNFPGRFSGRQFSNSRSEMNVSTLELGDSALYLCASSREETQYFGPGTRLLVL.

The chain has TRBV9 and TRBJ2-5; possibly TRBD2 for D (5 bases). CDR3 size: 15 residues. Trimming cost V 0 bases and J 5 bases, with 14 bases left between them. CDR1 and CDR2 (germline): SGDLS, YYNGEE. CDR3 nucleotide sequence: TGTGCCAGCAGCGTAGAGGGTGCGGGTGGGGAGACCCAGTACTTC. This codes for CASSVEGAGGETQYF.

The chain carries TRBV9 and TRBJ2-5; no clear D. Germline CDR1 is SGDLS and CDR2 is YYNGEE. Trimming took 0 bases from V and 5 from J, leaving 14 bases between them. CDR3 size: 15 residues. CDR3 DNA sequence: TGTGCCAGCAGCGTAGACCTAGGTTCATTGGAGACCCAGTACTTC. Amino acids: CASSVDLGSLETQYF.

The chain links TRBV7-9 to TRBJ1-3; D uncertain. The V and J ends lost 5 bases and 4 bases respectively, with 12 bases between them. The CDR3 runs to 14 residues. CDR1 and CDR2 from the germline V gene are SEHNR and FQNEAQ (reference sequence). In DNA form, the CDR3 reads TGTGCCAGCAGCCGGAGCGTACCCGGAAACACCATATATTTT. It yields the protein CASSRSVPGNTIYF.

CDR3 coding DNA: TGCGCCAGCAGTGAGAACCTAGCGGGAGCCAAAAACATTCAGTACTTC. This translates into CASSENLAGAKNIQYF. V is TRBV10-2 and J is TRBJ2-4; 8 nucleotides match TRBD2. There are 16 residues in the CDR3. Trimming took 2 bases from V and 0 from J; bases not matched to a gene: 3. Germline V gives CDR1 WSHSY, CDR2 SAAADI.

This chain connects TRBV29-1 to TRBJ2-1; 11 nucleotides line up with TRBD1. CDR1 and CDR2 (germline): SQVTM, ANQGSEA. The CDR3 runs 16 residues. J lost 3 bases, V lost 3 bases, and 7 bases had no gene match. The CDR3 is CSVDNRDRGNYNEQFF. The DNA for the CDR3 is TGCAGCGTTGACAACCGGGACAGGGGGAACTACAATGAGCAGTTCTTC.

This sequence joins TRBV10-3 and TRBJ2-3; possibly TRBD2 for D (5 bases). The CDR3 has 15 residues. Germline assignment: CDR1 ENHRY and CDR2 SYGVKD. V lost 3 bases to trimming and J lost 2 bases, with 12 bases between them. CDR3 amino acids: CAISDPGNNTDTQYF. CDR3 bases: TGTGCCATCAGTGACCCGGGGAACAACACAGATACGCAGTATTTT.

This rearrangement joins TRBV7-9 to TRBJ1-2; no firm D call. The CDR3 loop spans 13 amino acids. Germline CDR1 SEHNR, CDR2 FQNEAQ (reference sequence). Deletions cut 5 bases from V and 2 bases from J, with 9 bases between. The CDR3 DNA is TGTGCCAGCAGCCCCGGTCTCAACTATGGCTACACCTTC. Protein product: CASSPGLNYGYTF.

This clone has just one count. DNA for the CDR3: TGTGCCTGGAGTGTGGGGGGGCTCGTAATAGGCTACACCTTC. This codes for CAWSVGGLVIGYTF. V gene TRBV30 combines with J gene TRBJ1-2; a weak D match, TRBD1 (6 bases). Germline V gene data show CDR1 as GTSNPN and CDR2 as SVGIG (reference sequence). V was trimmed by 0 bases and J by 8 bases, leaving 16 bases between them. The CDR3 runs to 14 residues.

The V call is TRBV27, the J call TRBJ2-3; 10 bases match TRBD1. The CDR3 runs to 14 residues. V lost 6 bases and J lost 4; bases outside the gene matches: 4. The germline gives CDR1 MNHEY, CDR2 SMNVEV (reference sequence). The DNA of the CDR3 is TGTGCCAGCAGCGCCGGGACAGGGGCAGATACGCAGTATTTT. Translation: CASSAGTGADTQYF.

This chain joins TRBV19 and TRBJ2-2; a weak D match, TRBD2 (5 bases). V was trimmed by 1 base and J by 5 bases, leaving 11 bases between them. Germline lookup yields CDR1 LNHDA and CDR2 SQIVND (reference sequence). CDR3 size: 15 residues. CDR3 in DNA: TGTGCCAGTAGTATAGGTCTAGCTGGGACCGGGGAGCTGTTTTTT. It codes for CASSIGLAGTGELFF.

This clone has a single count. The chain couples TRBV18 to TRBJ2-3, with 11 bases identical to TRBD1. The CDR3 has 18 amino acids. CDR1 is KGHSH and CDR2 is LQKENI in the germline V gene. Losses at the gene ends were 4 bases for V and 6 bases for J; bases not matched to a gene: 15. CDR3 amino acids: CASSLYPIGTGGGDTQYF. In DNA form, the CDR3 reads TGTGCCAGCTCACTATACCCGATCGGGACAGGGGGAGGCGATACGCAGTATTTT.

The chain has TRBV19 and TRBJ2-1; 7 nucleotides line up with TRBD2. Germline V gene data show CDR1 as LNHDA and CDR2 as SQIVND (reference sequence). Trimming removed 2 bases from V and 4 bases from J; junction bases left unmatched: 5. The CDR3 runs 15 residues. The CDR3 DNA reads TGTGCCAGTAGTATACGTATAGCGGGTTACAATGAGCAGTTCTTC. Translated, it gives CASSIRIAGYNEQFF.

The rearrangement uses TRBV9 and TRBJ1-4; D gene unclear. Germline V gene lookup returns CDR1 SGDLS and CDR2 YYNGEE. V was cut by 0 bases and J by 10 bases, with 13 bases left in between. The CDR3 length is 14 residues. The CDR3 reads CASSVVPTRGKLFF. The DNA of the CDR3 is TGTGCCAGCAGCGTAGTTCCGACCCGGGGAAAACTGTTTTTT.

This chain connects TRBV6-5 to TRBJ2-1; 7 bases agree with TRBD2. The CDR3 has 13 residues. Germline V lookup: CDR1 MNHEY, CDR2 SVGAGI. V shed 9 bases and J 9 bases; nucleotides not matched to a gene: 11. The CDR3 DNA reads TGTGCCAGTACCAGCGGGGTCAGGACTGAGCAGTTCTTC. Encoded protein: CASTSGVRTEQFF.

This rearrangement joins TRBV27 to TRBJ1-5; D unresolved. The germline V gene encodes CDR1 MNHEY and CDR2 SMNVEV (reference sequence). The CDR3 extends over 14 amino acids. V was clipped by 5 bases and J by 7 bases, with 15 bases between them. The chain's CDR3 is CASSHPASGQPQHF. CDR3 DNA sequence: TGTGCCAGCAGTCACCCGGCTTCCGGGCAGCCCCAGCATTTT.

This clone appeared once. The rearrangement links TRBV2 to TRBJ1-6; TRBD1 is a possible D gene (5 bases). Germline values: CDR1 SNHLY, CDR2 FYNNEI. The CDR3 contains 16 residues. Trimming took off 4 bases at V and 7 bases at J, with 17 bases between the two ends. CDR3 sequence: CASSGDAGLGNSPLHF. DNA of the CDR3: TGTGCCAGCAGTGGAGACGCGGGACTGGGAAATTCACCCCTCCACTTT.

V usage is TRBV25-1 and J usage is TRBJ2-3; 9 bases fit TRBD2. V lost 3 bases, J lost 1 base, and 5 bases stayed unmatched. CDR1 and CDR2 (germline): MGHDK, SYGVNS. The CDR3 loop spans 16 amino acids. CDR3 sequence (DNA): TGTGCCAGCAGTGACCCGAGACTAGCGGGCACAGATACGCAGTATTTT. Translation: CASSDPRLAGTDTQYF.

The chain combines TRBV27 with TRBJ2-4; D might be TRBD2 (5 bases). The V end lost 5 bases, the J end lost 4 bases, and 15 bases lay between the germline ends. The CDR3 contains 15 residues. The germline gives CDR1 MNHEY, CDR2 SMNVEV (reference sequence). In DNA form, the CDR3 reads TGTGCCAGCAGTCCCGACGAGCGGCCGAAAAACATTCAGTACTTC. Translated, it gives CASSPDERPKNIQYF.